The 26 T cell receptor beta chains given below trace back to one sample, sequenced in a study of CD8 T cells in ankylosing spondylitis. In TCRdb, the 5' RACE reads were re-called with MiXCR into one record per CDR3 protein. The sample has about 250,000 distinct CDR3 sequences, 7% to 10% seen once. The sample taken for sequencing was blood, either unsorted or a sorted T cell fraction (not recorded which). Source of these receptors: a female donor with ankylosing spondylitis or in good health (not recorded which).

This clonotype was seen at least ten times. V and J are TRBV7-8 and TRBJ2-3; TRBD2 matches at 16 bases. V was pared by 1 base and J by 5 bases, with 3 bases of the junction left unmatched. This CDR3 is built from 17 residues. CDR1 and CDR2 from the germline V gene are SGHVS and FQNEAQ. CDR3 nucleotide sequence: TGTGCCAGCAGCTTAGTGGGGACTAGCGGGAGGGTAGATACGCAGTATTTT. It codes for CASSLVGTSGRVDTQYF.

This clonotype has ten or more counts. As DNA, the CDR3 is TGTGCCAGCTTCTCGGGGAATCCCAATGAGCAGTTCTTC. Translated: CASFSGNPNEQFF. The chain joins TRBV6-2 or TRBV6-3 to TRBJ2-1; TRBD2 is a possible D gene (5 bases). Germline V gene data show CDR1 as MNHEY and CDR2 as SVGEGT. The V gene lost 8 bases and the J gene lost 6 bases, with 14 bases spanning the gap. There are 13 residues in the CDR3.

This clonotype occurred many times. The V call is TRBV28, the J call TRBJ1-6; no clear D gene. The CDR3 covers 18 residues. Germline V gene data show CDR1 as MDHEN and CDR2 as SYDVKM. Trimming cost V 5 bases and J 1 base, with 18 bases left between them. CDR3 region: CASSVVSSPRSYNSPLHF. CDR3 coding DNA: TGTGCCAGCAGTGTAGTTTCATCCCCGAGGTCCTATAATTCACCCCTCCACTTT.

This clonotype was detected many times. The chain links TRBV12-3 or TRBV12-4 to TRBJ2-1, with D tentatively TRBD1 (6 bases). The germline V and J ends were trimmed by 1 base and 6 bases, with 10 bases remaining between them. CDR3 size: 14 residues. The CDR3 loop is CASSLGGQRNEQFF. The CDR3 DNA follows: TGTGCCAGCAGTTTAGGGGGACAACGCAATGAGCAGTTCTTC.

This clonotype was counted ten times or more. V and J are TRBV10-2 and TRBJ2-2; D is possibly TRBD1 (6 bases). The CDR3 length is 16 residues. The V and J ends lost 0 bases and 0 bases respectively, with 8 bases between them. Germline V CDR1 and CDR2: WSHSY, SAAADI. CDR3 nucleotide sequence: TGCGCCAGCAGTGAGTCCCAGGGGTCGAACACCGGGGAGCTGTTTTTT. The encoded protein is CASSESQGSNTGELFF.

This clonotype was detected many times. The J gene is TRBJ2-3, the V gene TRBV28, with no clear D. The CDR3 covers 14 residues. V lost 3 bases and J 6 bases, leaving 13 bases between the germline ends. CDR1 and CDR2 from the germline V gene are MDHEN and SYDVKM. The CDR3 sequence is CASSFQRSADTQYF. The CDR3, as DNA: TGTGCCAGCAGTTTTCAACGATCAGCTGATACGCAGTATTTT.

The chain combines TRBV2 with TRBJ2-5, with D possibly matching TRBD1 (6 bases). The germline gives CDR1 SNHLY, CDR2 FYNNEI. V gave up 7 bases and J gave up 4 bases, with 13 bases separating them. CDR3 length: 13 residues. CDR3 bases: TGTGCCAGCAAGGCAGGGGCGAGAGAGACCCAGTACTTC. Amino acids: CASKAGARETQYF.

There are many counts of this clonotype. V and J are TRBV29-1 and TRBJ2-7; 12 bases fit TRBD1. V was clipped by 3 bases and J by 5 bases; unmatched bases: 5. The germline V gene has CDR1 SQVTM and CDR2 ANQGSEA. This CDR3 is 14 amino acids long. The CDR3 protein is CSVEYRDRGHEQYF. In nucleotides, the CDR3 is TGCAGCGTTGAGTACCGGGACAGGGGGCACGAGCAGTACTTC.

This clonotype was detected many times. CDR3 loop: CASSSRDRGPYEQFF. The DNA for the CDR3 is TGTGCCAGCAGCTCCCGGGACAGGGGGCCGTATGAGCAGTTCTTC. The chain joins TRBV12-3 or TRBV12-4 to TRBJ2-1; 12 nucleotides align to TRBD1. V trimming: 6 bases; J trimming: 8 bases; junction bases outside the gene matches: 8. This CDR3 is 15 amino acids long.

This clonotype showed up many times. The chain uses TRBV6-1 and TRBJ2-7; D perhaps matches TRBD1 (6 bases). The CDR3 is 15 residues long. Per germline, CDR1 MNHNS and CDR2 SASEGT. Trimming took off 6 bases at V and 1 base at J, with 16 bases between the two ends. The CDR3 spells CASSRTGTISYEQYF. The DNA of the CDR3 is TGTGCCAGCAGCCGTACAGGGACGATTTCCTACGAGCAGTACTTC.

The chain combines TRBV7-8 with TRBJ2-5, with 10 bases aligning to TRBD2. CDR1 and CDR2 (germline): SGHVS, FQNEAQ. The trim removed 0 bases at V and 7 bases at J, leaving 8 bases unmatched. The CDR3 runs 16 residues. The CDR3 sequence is CASSLAVLAGDVTQYF. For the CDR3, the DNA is TGTGCCAGCAGCTTAGCTGTCCTAGCGGGAGATGTGACCCAGTACTTC. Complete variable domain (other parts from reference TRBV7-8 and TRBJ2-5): GAGVSQSPRYKVAKRGQDVALRCDPISGHVSLFWYQQALGQGPEFLTYFQNEAQLDKSGLPSDRFFAERPEGSVSTLKIQRTQQEDSAVYLCASSLAVLAGDVTQYFGPGTRLLVL.

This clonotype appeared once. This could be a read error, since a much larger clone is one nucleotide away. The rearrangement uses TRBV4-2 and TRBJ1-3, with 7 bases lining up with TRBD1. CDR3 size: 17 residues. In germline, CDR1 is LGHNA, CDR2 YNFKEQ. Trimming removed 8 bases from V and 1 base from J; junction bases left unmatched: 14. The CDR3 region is CASGLGTAWRSGNTIYF. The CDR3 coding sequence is TGTGCCAGCGGCCTAGGGACAGCCTGGAGGTCTGGAAACACCATATATTTT.

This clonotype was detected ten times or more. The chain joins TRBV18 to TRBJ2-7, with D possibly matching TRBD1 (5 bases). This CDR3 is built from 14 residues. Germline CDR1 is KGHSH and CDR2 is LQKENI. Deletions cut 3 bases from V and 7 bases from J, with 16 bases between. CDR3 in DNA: TGTGCCAGCTCACCCCAACAGGATTCGGGTGAGCAGTACTTC. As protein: CASSPQQDSGEQYF.

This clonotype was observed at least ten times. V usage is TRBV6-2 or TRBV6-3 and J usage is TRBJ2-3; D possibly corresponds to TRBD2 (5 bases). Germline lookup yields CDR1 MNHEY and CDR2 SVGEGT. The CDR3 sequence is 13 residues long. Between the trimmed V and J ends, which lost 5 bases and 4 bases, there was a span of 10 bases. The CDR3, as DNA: TGTGCCAGCAGTCCGCGGGCGCCAGATACGCAGTATTTT. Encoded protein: CASSPRAPDTQYF.

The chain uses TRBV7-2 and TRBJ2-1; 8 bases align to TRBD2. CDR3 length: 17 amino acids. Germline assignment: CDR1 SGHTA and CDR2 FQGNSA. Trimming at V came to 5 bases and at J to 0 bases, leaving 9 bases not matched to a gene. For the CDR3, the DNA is TGTGCCAGCAGCCCAAGGACTAGCAGCGCCTCCTACAATGAGCAGTTCTTC. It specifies CASSPRTSSASYNEQFF. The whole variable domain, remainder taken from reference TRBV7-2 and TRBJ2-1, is GAGVSQSPSNKVTEKGKDVELRCDPISGHTALYWYRQSLGQGLEFLIYFQGNSAPDKSGLPSDRFSAERTGGSVSTLTIQRTQQEDSAVYLCASSPRTSSASYNEQFFGPGTRLTVL.

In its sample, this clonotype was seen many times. The DNA of the CDR3 is TGCAGTGCTCTGGGGCCTAGCGGGAGACACAATGAGCAGTTCTTC. Translated, it gives CSALGPSGRHNEQFF. This sequence joins TRBV20-1 and TRBJ2-1; 10 bases match TRBD2. The germline gives CDR1 DFQATT, CDR2 SNEGSKA (reference sequence). The ends lost 5 bases at V and 5 bases at J; junction bases unmatched: 9. There are 15 residues in the CDR3.

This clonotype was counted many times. The CDR3 protein is CASSGTGWLNEQFF. CDR3 bases: TGTGCCAGCAGCGGAACGGGGTGGTTAAATGAGCAGTTCTTC. The V and J genes are TRBV27 and TRBJ2-1, with a tentative D call TRBD2 (5 bases). The ends were cut back, 6 bases at V and 7 bases at J, with 16 bases in the middle. CDR1 and CDR2 (germline): MNHEY, SMNVEV (reference sequence). The CDR3 is 14 residues long.

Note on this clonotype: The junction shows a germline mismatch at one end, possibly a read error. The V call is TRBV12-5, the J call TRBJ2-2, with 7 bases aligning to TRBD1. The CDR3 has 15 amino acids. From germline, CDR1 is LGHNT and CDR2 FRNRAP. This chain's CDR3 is CASGLGQGSTGELVF. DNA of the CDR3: TGTGCTAGTGGTTTGGGACAGGGATCCACCGGGGAGCTGGTTTTT.

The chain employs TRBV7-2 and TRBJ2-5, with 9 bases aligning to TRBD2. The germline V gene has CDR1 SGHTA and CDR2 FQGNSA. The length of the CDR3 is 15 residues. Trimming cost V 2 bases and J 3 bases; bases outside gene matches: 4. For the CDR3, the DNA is TGTGCCAGCAGCTTACGGGCGGGAGGGGAAGAGACCCAGTACTTC. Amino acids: CASSLRAGGEETQYF.

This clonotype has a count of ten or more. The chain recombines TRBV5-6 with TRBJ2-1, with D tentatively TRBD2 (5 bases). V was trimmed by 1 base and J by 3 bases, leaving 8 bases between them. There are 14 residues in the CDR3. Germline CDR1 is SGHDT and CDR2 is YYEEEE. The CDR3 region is CASSLTGNYNEQFF. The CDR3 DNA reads TGTGCCAGCAGCTTGACGGGAAACTACAATGAGCAGTTCTTC.

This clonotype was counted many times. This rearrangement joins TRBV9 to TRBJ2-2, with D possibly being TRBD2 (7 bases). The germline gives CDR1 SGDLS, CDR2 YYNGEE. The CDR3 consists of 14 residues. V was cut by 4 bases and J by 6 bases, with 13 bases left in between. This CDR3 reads CASSRRGGAGELFF. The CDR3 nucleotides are TGTGCCAGCAGCCGCCGAGGGGGGGCCGGGGAGCTGTTTTTT.

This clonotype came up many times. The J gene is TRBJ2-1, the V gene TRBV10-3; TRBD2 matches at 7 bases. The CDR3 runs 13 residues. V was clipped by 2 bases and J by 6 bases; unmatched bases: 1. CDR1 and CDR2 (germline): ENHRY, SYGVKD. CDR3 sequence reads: CAISESGINEQFF. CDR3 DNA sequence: TGTGCCATCAGTGAGAGCGGGATCAATGAGCAGTTCTTC.

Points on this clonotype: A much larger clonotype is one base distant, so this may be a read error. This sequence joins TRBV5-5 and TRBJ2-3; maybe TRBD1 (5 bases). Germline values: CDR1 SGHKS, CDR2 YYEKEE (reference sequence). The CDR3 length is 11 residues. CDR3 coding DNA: TGTGCCAGCGGAATGACAGATACGCGGTATTTT. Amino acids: CASGMTDTRYF.

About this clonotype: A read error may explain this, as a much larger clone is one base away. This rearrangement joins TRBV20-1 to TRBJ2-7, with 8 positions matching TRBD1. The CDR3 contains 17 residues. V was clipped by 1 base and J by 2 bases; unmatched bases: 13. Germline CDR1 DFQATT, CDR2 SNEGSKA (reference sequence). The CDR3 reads CSARGSPRTGSPYEQYF. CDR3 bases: TGCAGTGCTAGAGGTTCCCCCAGGACAGGGAGCCCCTACGAGCAGTACTTC.

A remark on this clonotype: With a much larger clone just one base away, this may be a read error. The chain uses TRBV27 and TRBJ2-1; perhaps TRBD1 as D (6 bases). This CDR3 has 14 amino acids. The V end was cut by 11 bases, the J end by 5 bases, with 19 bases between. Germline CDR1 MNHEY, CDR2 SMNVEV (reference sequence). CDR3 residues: CACTSGVGHNEQFF. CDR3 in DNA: TGTGCCTGCACCTCAGGGGTGGGGCACAATGAGCAGTTCTTC.

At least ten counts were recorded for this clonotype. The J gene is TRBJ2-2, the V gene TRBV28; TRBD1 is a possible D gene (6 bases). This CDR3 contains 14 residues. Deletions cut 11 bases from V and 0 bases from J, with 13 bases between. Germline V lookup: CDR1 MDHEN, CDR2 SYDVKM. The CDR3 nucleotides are TGTGCCTGTACAGGGTCCCCGAACACCGGGGAGCTGTTTTTT. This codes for CACTGSPNTGELFF.